The TCR beta chain under discussion was sequenced for a study of ipilimumab plus nivolumab after autologous stem cell transplantation. Study information: Typical patient got roughly 5 ipilimumab doses and seven to nine nivolumab doses (median).

Patients got ipilimumab 1 mg/kg beginning 14 to 28 days post-transplant. TCRdb's table, derived via immunoSEQ multiplex PCR, lists solely in-frame clones and lacks some. The data show 9,000 to 9,500 clones, around two thirds seen once. From germline, CDR1 is LNHDA and CDR2 SQIVND (reference sequence). This CDR3 spans 16 amino acids. J gave up 0 bases and V 6 bases, and 9 bases lay outside the gene matches. The material was PBMCs, obtained in a trial of ipilimumab plus nivolumab as post-transplant consolidation. The TCR comes from a female donor with multiple myeloma. This chain connects TRBV19 to TRBJ2-3; 7 nucleotides match TRBD2. The DNA for the CDR3 is TGTGCCAGTAGCCGAACTAGCGACGGGAGCACAGATACGCAGTATTTT. Amino acids: CASSRTSDGSTDTQYF.